These T cell receptor beta chains were read from a single sample in a study of shared clonotypes between healthy human individuals. Some clones are missing from TCRdb's copy, which holds only in-frame ones; the method was immunoSEQ multiplex PCR. The data show about 960,000 clones, over 75% seen once. The sequenced sample consisted of memory CD4+ T cells sorted from blood. The source is a man between 18 and 35 years old in good health. Both conserved end residues are trimmed from each CDR3. A D gene is named only where the DNA matches it firmly. The size entry is marked missing in some rows and otherwise reads once, few, many or a size class.

CDR3 | V | size | J | D
ASRQAGAHVGQY | TRBV19 | NA | TRBJ2-7 | TRBD2
ASSLSGTNYGYT | TRBV7-2 | NA | TRBJ1-2 | NA
ASSPTRTSGRAIEQF | TRBV7-2 | NA | TRBJ2-1 | TRBD2
ATSREIRLEQY | TRBV15 | few | TRBJ2-7 | NA
ASPPDEQY | TRBV6-4 | once | TRBJ2-7 | NA
ASSLPGQAQY | TRBV7-2 | NA | TRBJ2-5 | NA
ASSPPDGYGYT | TRBV27 | NA | TRBJ1-2 | NA
ASSSSTGMGRDTQY | TRBV10-1 | NA | TRBJ2-3 | TRBD1
ASSETRIFGYT | TRBV2 | NA | TRBJ1-2 | NA
ASSQGRVSGTGELF | TRBV7-9 | NA | TRBJ2-2 | NA
ASRWGLLNTDTQY | TRBV2 | NA | TRBJ2-3 | NA
AWSRGGNTEAF | TRBV30 | NA | TRBJ1-1 | NA
ASSAGVANTGELF | TRBV9 | NA | TRBJ2-2 | NA
ASSFRYWSEQY | TRBV5-1 | NA | TRBJ2-7 | NA
ASSPGLAGSTDTQY | TRBV6-6 | NA | TRBJ2-3 | TRBD2
ASSRQAVGRGDLTEAF | TRBV4-1 | few | TRBJ1-1 | TRBD1
ASSLGPLNSPLH | TRBV5-1 | NA | TRBJ1-6 | NA
ASSPRTISYNEQF | TRBV5-8 | NA | TRBJ2-1 | NA
ASKTGTAYEQY | TRBV27 | NA | TRBJ2-7 | TRBD1
ASSDNSRTQG | TRBV2 | NA | TRBJ2-7 | NA
ASSLEGVGKAF | TRBV5-4 | few | TRBJ1-1 | NA
AWSVRGEKLF | TRBV30 | few | TRBJ1-4 | NA
ASSPGGGYGYT | TRBV7-8 | NA | TRBJ1-2 | NA
ASSLAEAGRATGELF | TRBV5-1 | NA | TRBJ2-2 | NA
ASSPGQSTNTEAF | TRBV6-6 | once | TRBJ1-1 | TRBD1
ASALYSTMNTEAF | TRBV4-3 | NA | TRBJ1-1 | NA
SARASETQY | TRBV20-1 | once | TRBJ2-5 | NA
ASSASGTAMD | TRBV6-1 | NA | TRBJ2-7 | TRBD1
SVGVGSSYNEQF | TRBV29-1 | NA | TRBJ2-1 | NA
ASSAGANYGYT | TRBV25-1 | NA | TRBJ1-2 | NA
ASSLDGTSRTDTQY | TRBV5-1 | NA | TRBJ2-3 | NA
ASSRGGTGAINEQF | TRBV5-4 | NA | TRBJ2-1 | TRBD1
ASSPRPGLAGVNQETQY | TRBV7-2 | NA | TRBJ2-5 | TRBD2
AWSGPSRQPNTEAF | TRBV30 | NA | TRBJ1-1 | NA
ASSELVEVDGYT | TRBV25-1 | NA | TRBJ1-2 | NA
ASSQGTGSQY | TRBV14 | NA | TRBJ2-4 | TRBD1